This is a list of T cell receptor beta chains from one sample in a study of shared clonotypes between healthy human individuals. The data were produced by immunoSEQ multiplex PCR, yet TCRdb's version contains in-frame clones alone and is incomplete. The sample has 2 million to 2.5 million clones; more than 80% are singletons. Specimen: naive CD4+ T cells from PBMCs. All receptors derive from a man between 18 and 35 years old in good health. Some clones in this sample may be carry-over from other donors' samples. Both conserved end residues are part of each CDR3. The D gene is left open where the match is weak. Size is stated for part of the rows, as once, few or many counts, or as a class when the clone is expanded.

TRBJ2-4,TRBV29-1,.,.,CSVEDRAKNIQYF,TGCAGCGTTGAAGATAGGGCCAAAAACATTCAGTACTTC
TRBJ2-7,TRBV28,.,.,CASREMLRDTGSYEQYF,TGTGCCAGCAGGGAAATGCTTCGGGACACTGGCTCCTACGAGCAGTACTTC
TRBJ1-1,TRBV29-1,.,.,CSVQRGGRNTEAFF,TGCAGCGTCCAAAGAGGGGGAAGGAACACTGAAGCTTTCTTT
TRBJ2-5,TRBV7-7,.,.,CASSAPPGHRQETQYF,TGTGCCAGCAGCGCGCCACCGGGACACAGGCAAGAGACCCAGTACTTC
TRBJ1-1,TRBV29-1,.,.,CSVALDSYTEAFF,TGCAGCGTTGCGCTCGACAGCTACACTGAAGCTTTCTTT
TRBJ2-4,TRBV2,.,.,CASVGATKNIQYF,TGTGCCAGCGTGGGCGCGACCAAAAACATTCAGTACTTC
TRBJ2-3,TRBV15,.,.,CATSREMDTQYF,TGTGCCACCAGCAGAGAGATGGATACGCAGTATTTT
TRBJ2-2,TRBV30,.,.,CAWSVKAGGLNTGELFF,TGTGCCTGGAGCGTAAAAGCGGGCGGGCTGAACACCGGGGAGCTGTTTTTT
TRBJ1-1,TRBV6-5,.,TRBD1,CASSATGVGNTEAFF,TGTGCCAGCAGTGCGACAGGGGTAGGGAACACTGAAGCTTTCTTT
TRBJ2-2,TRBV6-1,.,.,CASRFLGANTGELFF,TGTGCCAGCAGATTTTTGGGGGCCAACACCGGGGAGCTGTTTTTT
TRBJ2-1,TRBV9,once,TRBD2,CASSHLPGGWNNEQFF,TGTGCCAGCAGTCATCTCCCGGGGGGGTGGAACAATGAGCAGTTCTTC
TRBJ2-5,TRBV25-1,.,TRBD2,CASSAWREGKETQYF,TGTGCCAGCAGTGCTTGGCGGGAGGGAAAAGAGACCCAGTACTTC
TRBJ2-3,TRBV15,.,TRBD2,CATSRSRGLAGGAPSTDTQYF,TGTGCCACCAGCAGATCCCGGGGACTAGCGGGAGGGGCTCCTAGCACAGATACGCAGTATTTT
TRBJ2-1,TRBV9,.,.,CASSARPPYNEQFF,TGTGCCAGCAGCGCCCGCCCACCCTACAATGAGCAGTTCTTC
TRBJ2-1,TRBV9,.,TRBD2,CASSVEVGGLFF,TGTGCCAGCAGCGTAGAGGTGGGAGGGCTGTTCTTC
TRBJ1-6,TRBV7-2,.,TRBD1,CASIEGANSPLHF,TGTGCCAGCATAGAGGGGGCCAATTCACCCCTCCACTTT
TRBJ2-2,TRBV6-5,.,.,CASSPQSGELFF,TGTGCCAGCAGCCCCCAGAGTGGGGAGCTGTTTTTT
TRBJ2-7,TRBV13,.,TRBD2,CASSVTAGREGSYEQYF,TGTGCCAGCAGCGTCACAGCTGGGCGGGAGGGCTCCTACGAGCAGTACTTC
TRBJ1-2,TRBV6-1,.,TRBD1,CASSVRDRGGGYTF,TGTGCCAGCAGTGTCCGGGACAGGGGAGGTGGCTACACCTTC
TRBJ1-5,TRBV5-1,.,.,CASSLAGDQPQHF,TGCGCCAGCAGCTTGGCGGGAGATCAGCCCCAGCATTTT
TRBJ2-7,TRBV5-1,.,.,CASSLTRVSDEQYF,TGCGCCAGCAGCTTGACCAGAGTTTCGGACGAGCAGTACTTC
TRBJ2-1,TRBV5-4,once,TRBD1,CASSLSTGGSYNEQFF,TGTGCCAGCAGCCTCTCCACAGGGGGGTCCTACAATGAGCAGTTCTTC
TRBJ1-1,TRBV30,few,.,CAWSLGVGTEAFF,TGTGCCTGGAGTCTAGGGGTAGGCACTGAAGCTTTCTTT
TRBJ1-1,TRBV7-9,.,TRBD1,CASSPTAAGGERAFF,TGTGCCAGCAGCCCCACAGCGGCAGGGGGTGAGAGAGCTTTCTTT
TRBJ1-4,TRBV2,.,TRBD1,CASRAHRGDEKLFF,TGTGCCAGCAGGGCCCACAGGGGTGATGAAAAACTGTTTTTT
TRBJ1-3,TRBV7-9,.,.,CASSLLDPSLAGNTIYF,TGTGCCAGCAGCCTCCTCGACCCTTCTTTGGCTGGAAACACCATATATTTT
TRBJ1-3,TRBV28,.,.,CASSLGRGNTIYF,TGTGCCAGCAGTTTAGGCAGGGGAAACACCATATATTTT